The sequence of this T cell receptor (beta chain) was determined in a study of blood T cells in healthy people across ages. Next came a second PCR, run for about 6 to 12 cycles, which used a sample-barcoded 5' primer along with a J-beta primer mix. A template-switch adaptor with 12 random nucleotides tagged each cDNA molecule. Each single sample gave us at least 3 million CDR3-containing paired-end reads. TCRdb re-analysed the 5' RACE reads in MiXCR, keeping a single row per CDR3 protein. Found here are hundreds of thousands of distinct CDR3 sequences, about 36% of them singletons; the top ten hold over 10%. Sequencing was done on a sample of blood. The clonotype was recovered from a man younger than 35 in good health.

This chain's CDR3 is CAISLGETVNSPLHF. The DNA for the CDR3 is TGTGCCATCTCACTCGGCGAGACAGTAAATTCACCCCTCCACTTT. The V call is TRBV10-3, the J call TRBJ1-6; tentative D call: TRBD1 (5 bases). Trimming removed 8 bases at V and 7 bases at J, with 18 bases between. This CDR3 spans 15 amino acids. The germline gives CDR1 ENHRY, CDR2 SYGVKD.